This TCR beta chain was documented in a study of blood T cells in healthy people across ages. Turning to the study itself: Template switching picked up about one barcoded beta molecule for each two T cells.

Trimming left V 5 bases short and J 0 bases short, with 7 bases between. The germline V gene encodes CDR1 SQVTM and CDR2 ANQGSEA. CDR3 length: 13 residues. Primed by a sample-barcoded 5' primer and a J-beta primer mix, a second PCR proceeded for roughly 7 to 11 cycles. TCRdb passed the 5' RACE reads through MiXCR, listing each CDR3 protein once. The sample carries about 830,000 distinct CDR3 sequences, approximately 59% recorded once. Study-level points and caveats: The authors considered diversity estimates from one million T cells to be underestimates. Naive CD4+ cell counts and diversity both ran higher in long-lived than in aged donors.

Points on this clonotype: Its antigen is currently unknown.

The receptor's source is a man between 25 and 39 years old in good health. Sequenced input: blood. The chain employs TRBV29-1 and TRBJ2-2; the D gene is possibly TRBD2 (6 bases). The CDR3: CSVTSSNTGELFF. The CDR3 DNA is TGCAGCGTTACTAGCTCGAACACCGGGGAGCTGTTTTTT.